These 6 T cell receptor beta chains were all obtained from the same sample, sequenced in a study of cytomegalovirus exposure and HLA in healthy donors. Use of 60 Vbeta and 13 Jbeta primers characterized the PCR. Produced via immunoSEQ multiplex PCR; TCRdb's table is partial and in-frame only. The sample carries approximately 180,000 clones, around 80% recorded once. The source material was PBMCs. These receptors were collected from a man aged 30-40 years in good health and CMV-seropositive.

The rearrangement uses TRBV6-1 and TRBJ2-1; 9 bases align to TRBD1. This CDR3 contains 18 residues. V shed 0 bases and J 5 bases; nucleotides not matched to a gene: 11. Germline V CDR1 and CDR2: MNHNS, SASEGT. The CDR3: CASSEAVTGTGQDNEQFF. DNA for the CDR3: TGTGCCAGCAGTGAAGCGGTAACCGGGACAGGGCAGGACAATGAGCAGTTCTTC.

The V and J genes are TRBV7-9 and TRBJ2-3; TRBD2 might be the D (6 bases). The CDR3 contains 15 residues. The V gene's germline CDR1 is SEHNR and CDR2 FQNEAQ (reference sequence). Trimming left V 0 bases short and J 2 bases short, with 9 bases between. DNA for the CDR3: TGTGCCAGCAGCTTAGCTAGCGGTGACACAGATACGCAGTATTTT. Protein product: CASSLASGDTDTQYF.

The chain uses TRBV5-1 and TRBJ1-2; D is perhaps TRBD1 (5 bases). Trimming left V 0 bases short and J 2 bases short, with 8 bases between. Germline values: CDR1 SGHRS, CDR2 YFSETQ. The CDR3 is 14 residues long. This chain's CDR3 is CASSLEGQNYGYTF. As DNA, the CDR3 is TGCGCCAGCAGCTTGGAGGGGCAGAACTATGGCTACACCTTC.

The gene calls are TRBV11-3 and TRBJ2-2, with D uncertain. Germline V gene sequence: CDR1 SGHNT, CDR2 YENEEA. The CDR3 contains 15 residues. Trimming stripped 5 bases from V and 2 bases from J, with 12 bases between. The CDR3, as DNA: TGTGCCAGCAGCCCACCTGCGGCAAACACCGGGGAGCTGTTTTTT. It is translated as CASSPPAANTGELFF.

The V call is TRBV2, the J call TRBJ2-1; 8 bases match TRBD2. Germline V gene data show CDR1 as SNHLY and CDR2 as FYNNEI. The CDR3 is made up of 15 amino acids. Trimming removed 4 bases from V and 4 bases from J; junction bases left unmatched: 6. CDR3 region: CASSVGRGGYNEQFF. The CDR3 DNA follows: TGTGCCAGCAGTGTTGGACGGGGGGGTTACAATGAGCAGTTCTTC. The full variable domain, with the rest looked up from reference TRBV2 and TRBJ2-1, is EPEVTQTPSHQVTQMGQEVILRCVPISNHLYFYWYRQILGQKVEFLVSFYNNEISEKSEIFDDQFSVERPDGSNFTLKIRSTKLEDSAMYFCASSVGRGGYNEQFFGPGTRLTVL.

This clone was recorded a few times. This chain connects TRBV10-3 to TRBJ2-7, with TRBD1 identical over 9 bases. J was trimmed by 4 bases and V by 2 bases; bases with no gene match: 3. The CDR3 has 14 amino acids. Germline V gene data show CDR1 as ENHRY and CDR2 as SYGVKD. CDR3: CAISEIQGAYEQYF. CDR3 DNA: TGTGCCATCAGTGAGATACAGGGGGCGTACGAGCAGTACTTC.